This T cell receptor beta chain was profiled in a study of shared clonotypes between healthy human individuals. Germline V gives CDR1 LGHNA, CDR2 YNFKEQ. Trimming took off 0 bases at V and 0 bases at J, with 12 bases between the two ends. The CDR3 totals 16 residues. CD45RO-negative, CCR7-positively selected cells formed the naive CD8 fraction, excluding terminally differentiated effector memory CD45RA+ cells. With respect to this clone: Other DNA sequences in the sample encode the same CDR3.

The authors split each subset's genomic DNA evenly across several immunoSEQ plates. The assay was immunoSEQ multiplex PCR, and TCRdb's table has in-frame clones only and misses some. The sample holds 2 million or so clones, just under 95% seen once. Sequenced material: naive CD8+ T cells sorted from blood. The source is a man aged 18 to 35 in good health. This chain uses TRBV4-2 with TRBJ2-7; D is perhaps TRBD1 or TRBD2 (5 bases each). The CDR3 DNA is TGTGCCAGCAGCCAAGATAGGGACCGCGGCTCCTACGAGCAGTACTTC. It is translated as CASSQDRDRGSYEQYF.